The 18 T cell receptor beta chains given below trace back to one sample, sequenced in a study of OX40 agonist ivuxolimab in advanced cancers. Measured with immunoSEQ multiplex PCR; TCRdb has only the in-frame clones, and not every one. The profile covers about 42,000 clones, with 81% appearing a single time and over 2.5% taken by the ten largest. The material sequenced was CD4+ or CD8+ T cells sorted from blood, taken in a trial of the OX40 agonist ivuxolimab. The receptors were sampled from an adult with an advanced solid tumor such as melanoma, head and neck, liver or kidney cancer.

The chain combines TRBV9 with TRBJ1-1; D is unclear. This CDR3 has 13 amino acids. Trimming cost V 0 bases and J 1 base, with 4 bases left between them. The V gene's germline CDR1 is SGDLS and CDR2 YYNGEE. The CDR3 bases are TGTGCCAGCAGCGTAGGCAGGAACACTGAAGCTTTCTTT. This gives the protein CASSVGRNTEAFF.

CDR3 in DNA: TGTGCCAGCAGCTTGGGGGTCTATACCTACAATGAGCAGTTCTTC. Translation: CASSLGVYTYNEQFF. The chain is built from TRBV5-5 and TRBJ2-1; D not resolved. Trimming stripped 0 bases from V and 2 bases from J, with 9 bases between. Germline lookup yields CDR1 SGHKS and CDR2 YYEKEE (reference sequence). The CDR3 length is 15 residues. Based on the CDR3 plus reference TRBV5-5 and TRBJ2-1, the full variable domain is DAGVTQSPTHLIKTRGQQVTLRCSPISGHKSVSWYQQVLGQGPQFIFQYYEKEERGRGNFPDRFSARQFPNYSSELNVNALLLGDSALYLCASSLGVYTYNEQFFGPGTRLTVL.

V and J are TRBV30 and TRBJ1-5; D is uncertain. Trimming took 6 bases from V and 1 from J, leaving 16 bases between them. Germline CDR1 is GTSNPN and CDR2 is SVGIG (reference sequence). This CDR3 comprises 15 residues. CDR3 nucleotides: TGTGCCTGCGGCATGAAGGATTCGAGCAATCAGCCCCAGCATTTT. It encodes CACGMKDSSNQPQHF.

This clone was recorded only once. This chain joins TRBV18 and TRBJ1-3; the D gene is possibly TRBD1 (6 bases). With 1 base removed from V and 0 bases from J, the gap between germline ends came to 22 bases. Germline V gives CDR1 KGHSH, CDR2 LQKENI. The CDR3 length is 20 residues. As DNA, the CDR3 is TGTGCCAGCTCACCACGGCAGCAGGGTTGGGGACAAAGCTCTGGAAACACCATATATTTT. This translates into CASSPRQQGWGQSSGNTIYF.

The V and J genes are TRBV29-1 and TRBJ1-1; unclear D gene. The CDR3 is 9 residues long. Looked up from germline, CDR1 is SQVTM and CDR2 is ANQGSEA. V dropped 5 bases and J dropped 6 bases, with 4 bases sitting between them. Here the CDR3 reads CSVSPEAFF. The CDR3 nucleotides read TGCAGCGTTTCCCCTGAAGCTTTCTTT.

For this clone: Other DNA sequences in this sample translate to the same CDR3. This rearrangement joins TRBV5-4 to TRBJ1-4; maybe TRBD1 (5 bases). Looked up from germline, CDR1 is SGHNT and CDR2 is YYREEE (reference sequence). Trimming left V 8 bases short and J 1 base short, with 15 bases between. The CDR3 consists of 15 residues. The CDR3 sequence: CASSPGGGTNEKLFF. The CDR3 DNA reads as TGTGCCAGTAGCCCCGGCGGGGGAACTAATGAAAAACTGTTTTTT.

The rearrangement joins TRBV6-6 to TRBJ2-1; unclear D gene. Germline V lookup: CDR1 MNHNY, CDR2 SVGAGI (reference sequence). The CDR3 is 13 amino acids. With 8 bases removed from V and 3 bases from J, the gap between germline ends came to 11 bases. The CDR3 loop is CASVAPFYNEQFF. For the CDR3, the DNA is TGTGCCAGCGTCGCCCCATTCTACAATGAGCAGTTCTTC.

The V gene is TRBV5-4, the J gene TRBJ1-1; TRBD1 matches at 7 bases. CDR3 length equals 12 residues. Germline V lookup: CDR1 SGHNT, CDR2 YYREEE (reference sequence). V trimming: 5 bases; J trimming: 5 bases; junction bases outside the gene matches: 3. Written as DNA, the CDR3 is TGTGCCAGCAGAGCAGGGGGGACTGAAGCTTTCTTT. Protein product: CASRAGGTEAFF.

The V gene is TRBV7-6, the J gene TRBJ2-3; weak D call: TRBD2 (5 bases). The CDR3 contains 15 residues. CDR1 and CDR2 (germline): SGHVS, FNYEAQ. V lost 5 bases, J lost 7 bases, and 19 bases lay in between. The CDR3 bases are TGTGCCAGCAGCCCGGGCCTAGATACTAGTTATACGCAGTATTTT. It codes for CASSPGLDTSYTQYF.

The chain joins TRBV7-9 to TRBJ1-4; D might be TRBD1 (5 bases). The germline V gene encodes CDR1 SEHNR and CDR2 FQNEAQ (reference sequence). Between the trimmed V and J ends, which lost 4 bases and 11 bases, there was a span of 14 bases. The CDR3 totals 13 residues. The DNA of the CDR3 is TGTGCCAGCAGCTGGGGGGAGGCGAACAAACTGTTTTTT. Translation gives CASSWGEANKLFF.

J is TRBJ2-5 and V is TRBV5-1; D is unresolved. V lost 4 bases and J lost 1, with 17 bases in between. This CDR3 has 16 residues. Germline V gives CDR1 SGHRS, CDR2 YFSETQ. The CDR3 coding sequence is TGCGCCAGCAGCCCGAATCCCCTAGGGATCCAAGAGACCCAGTACTTC. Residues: CASSPNPLGIQETQYF.

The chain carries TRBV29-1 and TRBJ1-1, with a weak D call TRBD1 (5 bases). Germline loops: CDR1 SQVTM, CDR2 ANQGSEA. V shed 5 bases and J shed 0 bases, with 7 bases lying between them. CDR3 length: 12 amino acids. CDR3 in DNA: TGCAGCGTTAAGGACATGAACACTGAAGCTTTCTTT. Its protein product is CSVKDMNTEAFF. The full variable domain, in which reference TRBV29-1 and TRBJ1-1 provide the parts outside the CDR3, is SAVISQKPSRDICQRGTSLTIQCQVDSQVTMMFWYRQQPGQSLTLIATANQGSEATYESGFVIDKFPISRPNLTFSTLTVSNMSPEDSSIYLCSVKDMNTEAFFGQGTRLTVV.

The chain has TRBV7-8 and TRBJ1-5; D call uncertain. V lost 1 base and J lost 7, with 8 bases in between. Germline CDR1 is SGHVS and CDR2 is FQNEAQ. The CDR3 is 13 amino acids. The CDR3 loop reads CASSLEEGQPQHF. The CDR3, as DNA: TGTGCCAGCAGCTTAGAGGAAGGCCAGCCCCAGCATTTT.

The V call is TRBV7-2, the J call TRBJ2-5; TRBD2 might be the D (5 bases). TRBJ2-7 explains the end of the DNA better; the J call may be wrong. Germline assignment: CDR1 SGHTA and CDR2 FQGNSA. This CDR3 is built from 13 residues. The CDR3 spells CASSLEAEDEQYF. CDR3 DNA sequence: TGTGCCAGCAGCTTAGAGGCGGAGGACGAGCAGTACTTC.

CDR3 residues: CASSHPSVRGGDTQYF. Written as DNA, the CDR3 is TGTGCCAGCAGCCACCCTAGCGTTAGGGGGGGAGATACGCAGTATTTT. The chain couples TRBV6-6 to TRBJ2-3; perhaps TRBD2 as D (7 bases). This CDR3 has 16 amino acids. CDR1 is MNHNY and CDR2 is SVGAGI in the germline V gene (reference sequence). V dropped 6 bases and J dropped 5 bases, with 21 bases sitting between them.

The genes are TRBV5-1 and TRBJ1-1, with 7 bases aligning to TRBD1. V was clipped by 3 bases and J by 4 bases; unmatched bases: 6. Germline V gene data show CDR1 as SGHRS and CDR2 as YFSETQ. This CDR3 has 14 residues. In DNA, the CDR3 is TGCGCCAGCAGCTCGAAGGGGGCCGGCACTGAAGCTTTCTTT. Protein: CASSSKGAGTEAFF. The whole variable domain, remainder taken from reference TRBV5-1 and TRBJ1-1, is KAGVTQTPRYLIKTRGQQVTLSCSPISGHRSVSWYQQTPGQGLQFLFEYFSETQRNKGNFPGRFSGRQFSNSRSEMNVSTLELGDSALYLCASSSKGAGTEAFFGQGTRLTVV.

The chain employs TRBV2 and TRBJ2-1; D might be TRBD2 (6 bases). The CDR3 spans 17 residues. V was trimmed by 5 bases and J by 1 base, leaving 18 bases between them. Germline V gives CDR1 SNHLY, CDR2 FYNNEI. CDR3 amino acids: CASSLGGSSLSYNEQFF. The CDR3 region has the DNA TGTGCCAGCAGTCTGGGGGGATCTTCTCTTTCCTACAATGAGCAGTTCTTC.

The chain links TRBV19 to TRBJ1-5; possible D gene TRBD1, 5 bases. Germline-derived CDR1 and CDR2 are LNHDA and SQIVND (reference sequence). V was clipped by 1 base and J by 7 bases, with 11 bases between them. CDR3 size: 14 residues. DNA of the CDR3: TGTGCCAGTAGTATAGGGGGGTTCCCCCAGCCCCAGCATTTT. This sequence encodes CASSIGGFPQPQHF.